This T cell receptor beta chain was retrieved from a study of T cell changes during pregnancy in multiple sclerosis. The data were produced by immunoSEQ multiplex PCR, yet TCRdb's version contains in-frame clones alone and is incomplete. Of 70,000 or so clones detected, around nine tenths appear once; the ten largest clones hold 0.25% to 0.3%. This clonotype was obtained from a female donor with multiple sclerosis, enrolled in a pregnancy study. The material sequenced was CD4+ T cells from peripheral blood mononuclear cells, taken after pregnancy.

The CDR3 is CASSSPRDWVSEAFF. CDR3 DNA: TGTGCCAGCAGTTCGCCCCGGGATTGGGTTTCTGAAGCTTTCTTT. The chain joins TRBV28 to TRBJ1-1; D remains unclear. The CDR3 loop spans 15 amino acids. V gave up 4 bases and J gave up 6 bases, with 18 bases separating them. Germline-derived CDR1 and CDR2 are MDHEN and SYDVKM.